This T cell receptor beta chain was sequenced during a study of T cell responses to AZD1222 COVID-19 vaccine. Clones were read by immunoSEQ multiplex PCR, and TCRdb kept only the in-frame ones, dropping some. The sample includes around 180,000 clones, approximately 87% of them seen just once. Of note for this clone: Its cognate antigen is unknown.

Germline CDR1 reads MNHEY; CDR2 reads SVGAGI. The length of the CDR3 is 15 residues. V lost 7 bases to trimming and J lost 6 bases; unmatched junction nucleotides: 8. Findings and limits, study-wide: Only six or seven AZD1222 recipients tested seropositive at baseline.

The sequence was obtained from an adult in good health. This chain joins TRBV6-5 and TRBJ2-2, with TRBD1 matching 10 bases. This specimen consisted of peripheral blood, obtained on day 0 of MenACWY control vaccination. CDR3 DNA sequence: TGTGCCAGCACTCCTAGGACAGGGGGTGCCGGGGAGCTGTTTTTT. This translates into CASTPRTGGAGELFF.